This TCR beta chain was recovered during a study of cytomegalovirus exposure and HLA in healthy donors. Whole-study findings and limits: Later, an analysis found that common viral pathogens appeared to be linked with several of the most significant clusters.

On this clone itself: Its antigen is undetermined.

PCR employed 60 Vbeta and 13 Jbeta primers. Assay used: immunoSEQ multiplex PCR; TCRdb lists only in-frame clones, some missing. The sample lists approximately 160,000 clones, just under 80% occurring once. Germline V lookup: CDR1 SGDLS, CDR2 YYNGEE. This CDR3 has 14 residues. The V and J ends lost 0 bases and 6 bases respectively, with 13 bases between them. This rearrangement joins TRBV9 to TRBJ2-7, with no clear D. The sample comprised PBMCs. The sequence was obtained from a woman aged 50 to 60 in good health and CMV-seropositive. The CDR3, as DNA: TGTGCCAGCAGCGTAGCCCAGGTTGGTGTCGAGCAGTACTTC. Encoded protein: CASSVAQVGVEQYF.